This T cell receptor (beta chain) was sequenced during a study of blood T cell repertoires in COVID-19. This table comes from immunoSEQ multiplex PCR, and its TCRdb copy is limited to in-frame clones, with some not included. The sample includes 400,000 to 450,000 clones, roughly 91% of them seen just once. From germline, CDR1 is KGHSH and CDR2 LQKENI. This CDR3 is 16 amino acids long. V lost 5 bases to trimming and J lost 2 bases, with 18 bases between them. The rearrangement joins TRBV18 to TRBJ1-2; tentative D call: TRBD1 (5 bases). What was sequenced was PBMCs or T cells enriched from blood (not recorded which). The TCR comes from a man aged 18 to 35 who had recovered from COVID-19. The CDR3 DNA reads TGTGCCAGCTCATCCGGGGGGGGTGCAACAAACTATGGCTACACCTTC. It specifies CASSSGGGATNYGYTF.